Following are 32 T cell receptor beta chains from one sample sequenced in a study of blood T cell repertoires in COVID-19 (dated by TCRdb to the early 2020s). Receptors were amplified or captured by the immunoSEQ multiplex PCR assay. The table was pulled from immuneACCESS by TCRdb, which kept in-frame rearrangements only. Such tables lose some clones; where checked, under half of the loss comes from unresolved V genes, and the rest has no known cause. Present in this sample are about 120,000 clones, around 80% of which were seen just once. Together, the top ten hold about a sixth of the sample. The sequencing sample was made of peripheral blood. The receptors here all came from a man aged 25 to 40 with COVID-19, enrolled during active disease.

This sequence joins TRBV28 and TRBJ2-5; a possible D gene is TRBD2 (5 bases). The CDR3 covers 13 residues. Trimming pared 6 bases from V and 3 bases from J, leaving 11 bases between. Germline CDR1 reads MDHEN; CDR2 reads SYDVKM. The CDR3 sequence is CASRLGLEETQYF. For the CDR3, the DNA is TGTGCCAGCAGGCTAGGACTGGAAGAGACCCAGTACTTC.

The chain combines TRBV30 with TRBJ2-7; perhaps TRBD1 as D (5 bases). CDR3 length: 12 amino acids. Germline V gene data show CDR1 as GTSNPN and CDR2 as SVGIG (reference sequence). V gave up 2 bases and J gave up 5 bases, with 10 bases separating them. CDR3 in DNA: TGTGCCTGGAGTCGTCAGGGCCACGAGCAGTACTTC. This sequence encodes CAWSRQGHEQYF.

The rearrangement links TRBV5-4 to TRBJ1-1, with 9 bases identical to TRBD1. Trimming at V came to 2 bases and at J to 1 base, leaving 6 bases not matched to a gene. The germline CDR1 and CDR2 sequences are SGHNT and YYREEE (reference sequence). The CDR3 runs 16 residues. The CDR3 here is CASSFGQGSENTEAFF. DNA for the CDR3: TGTGCCAGCAGCTTCGGACAGGGGAGTGAGAACACTGAAGCTTTCTTT.

V usage is TRBV2 and J usage is TRBJ2-1; D remains unclear. CDR3 size: 13 residues. Germline V gene data show CDR1 as SNHLY and CDR2 as FYNNEI. V lost 4 bases and J lost 2, with 6 bases in between. CDR3 region: CASSAITYNEQFF. The CDR3, as DNA: TGTGCCAGCAGTGCCATCACCTACAATGAGCAGTTCTTC.

The chain links TRBV11-2 to TRBJ2-1; TRBD2 is a possible D gene (5 bases). Trimming shortened V by 4 bases and J by 14 bases, and 15 bases separated the two germline ends. In germline, CDR1 is SGHAT, CDR2 FQNNGV. The length of the CDR3 is 12 residues. CDR3 sequence reads: CASSSDYPKEFF. The CDR3 nucleotides read TGTGCCAGCAGCTCCGACTATCCTAAGGAGTTCTTC.

This chain links TRBV6-5 with TRBJ1-3; D uncertain. V was pared by 2 bases and J by 0 bases, with 5 bases between. The CDR3 runs to 14 residues. Germline CDR1 and CDR2: MNHEY and SVGAGI. The CDR3 bases are TGTGCCAGCAGTTACGGGCGCTCTGGAAACACCATATATTTT. The encoded protein is CASSYGRSGNTIYF.

CDR3 DNA sequence: TGTGCCAGCAGCTTAGAAGGCAGGGTGAGCTATGGCTACACCTTC. This codes for CASSLEGRVSYGYTF. The J gene is TRBJ1-2, the V gene TRBV7-9; D might be TRBD1 (5 bases). The CDR3 runs to 15 residues. Trimming shortened V by 1 base and J by 4 bases, and 13 bases separated the two germline ends. Germline V gene lookup returns CDR1 SEHNR and CDR2 FQNEAQ (reference sequence).

The gene calls are TRBV2 and TRBJ1-2, with D possibly matching TRBD1 (6 bases). This CDR3 region has 15 residues. V was pared by 7 bases and J by 0 bases, with 15 bases between. CDR1 and CDR2 (germline): SNHLY, FYNNEI. Here the CDR3 DNA reads TGTGCCAGCATCTTTGGACAGACCTCTAACTATGGCTACACCTTC. Its translation is CASIFGQTSNYGYTF.

The rearrangement joins TRBV19 to TRBJ1-2; possible D gene TRBD1, 6 bases. The germline CDR1 and CDR2 sequences are LNHDA and SQIVND (reference sequence). Trimming removed 4 bases at V and 4 bases at J, with 22 bases between. The CDR3 extends over 17 amino acids. In DNA form, the CDR3 reads TGTGCCAGTAGTACCGAAATCAGGGGTTCAGCAGGCTATGGCTACACCTTC. Protein: CASSTEIRGSAGYGYTF.

The chain links TRBV6-5 to TRBJ1-2, with no clear D. The ends were cut back, 4 bases at V and 6 bases at J, with 3 bases in the middle. Germline values: CDR1 MNHEY, CDR2 SVGAGI. The CDR3 runs to 10 residues. CDR3 loop: CASSFDGYTF. In nucleotides, the CDR3 is TGTGCCAGCAGTTTCGATGGCTACACCTTC.

The V call is TRBV21-1, the J call TRBJ1-1. TRBV21-1 is a pseudogene. CDR3 length: 12 residues. CDR3 loop: CASTRRDTEAFF. Written as DNA, the CDR3 is TGTGCCAGCACAAGGAGGGACACTGAAGCTTTCTTT.

The chain carries TRBV10-2 and TRBJ2-7; D is perhaps TRBD1 (5 bases). The CDR3 contains 16 residues. Germline V gene sequence: CDR1 WSHSY, CDR2 SAAADI. The germline V and J ends were trimmed by 2 bases and 3 bases, with 17 bases remaining between them. Written as DNA, the CDR3 is TGCGCCAGCAGTGAGACACGTACAAAGGGGATCTACGAGCAGTACTTC. Protein product: CASSETRTKGIYEQYF.

V gene TRBV2 combines with J gene TRBJ1-5; D call uncertain. The CDR3 sequence is 14 residues long. From germline, CDR1 is SNHLY and CDR2 FYNNEI. V was pared by 3 bases and J by 2 bases, with 8 bases between. The CDR3 nucleotides read TGTGCCAGCAGTGAGGGCGGGCGCAATCAGCCCCAGCATTTT. This encodes CASSEGGRNQPQHF.

This clone was counted a single time. This chain connects TRBV6-5 to TRBJ1-1; D remains unclear. CDR1 and CDR2 (germline): MNHEY, SVGAGI. Trimming took 4 bases from V and 2 from J, leaving 11 bases between them. This CDR3 contains 14 residues. CDR3 in amino acids: CASSSPRINTEAFF. The CDR3 coding sequence is TGTGCCAGCAGTTCCCCCAGGATCAACACTGAAGCTTTCTTT.

The rearrangement uses TRBV18 and TRBJ1-1, with 8 nucleotides matching TRBD1. The V and J ends lost 3 bases and 0 bases, in that order; junction bases with no gene match: 6. Germline V lookup: CDR1 KGHSH, CDR2 LQKENI. This CDR3 is built from 16 residues. The CDR3 loop reads CASSPRTGRMNTEAFF. Here the CDR3 DNA reads TGTGCCAGCTCACCCCGGACAGGGCGAATGAACACTGAAGCTTTCTTT.

The rearrangement joins TRBV28 to TRBJ2-2; 9 bases are shared with TRBD1. Germline CDR1 is MDHEN and CDR2 is SYDVKM. The CDR3 covers 15 residues. Losses at the gene ends were 7 bases for V and 3 bases for J; bases not matched to a gene: 6. As DNA, the CDR3 is TGTGCCAGCATTATGGGACAGGGATACACCGGGGAGCTGTTTTTT. This sequence encodes CASIMGQGYTGELFF.

This clone turned up a few times. The CDR3 spells CASSPDSSFGSPLHF. CDR3 in DNA: TGTGCCAGCAGCCCCGACAGTTCGTTCGGGTCACCCCTCCACTTT. V is TRBV3-1 (or the pseudogene TRBV3-2) and J is TRBJ1-6, with D maybe TRBD1 (5 bases). The CDR3 contains 15 residues. V dropped 4 bases and J dropped 10 bases, with 17 bases sitting between them. The germline V gene encodes CDR1 LGHDT and CDR2 YNNKEL (reference sequence).

This sequence joins TRBV12-3 or TRBV12-4 and TRBJ1-2; possible D gene TRBD1, 6 bases. The CDR3 extends over 12 amino acids. V dropped 6 bases and J dropped 9 bases, with 14 bases sitting between them. The CDR3 sequence is CASSHSDSSYTF. The CDR3 DNA reads as TGTGCCAGCAGCCACTCGGACAGTAGCTACACCTTC.

The chain couples TRBV30 to TRBJ1-3; D gene ambiguous. V lost 3 bases to trimming and J lost 1 base, with 10 bases between them. CDR1 is GTSNPN and CDR2 is SVGIG in the germline V gene (reference sequence). This CDR3 contains 14 residues. CDR3 loop: CAWRTYSSGNTIYF. The CDR3 DNA reads as TGTGCCTGGAGGACTTACTCTTCTGGAAACACCATATATTTT.

V usage is TRBV30 and J usage is TRBJ1-3; TRBD1 aligns across 8 bases. With 5 bases clipped from V and 0 bases from J, the junction kept 3 bases outside the gene matches. Germline loops: CDR1 GTSNPN, CDR2 SVGIG (reference sequence). The CDR3 has 14 amino acids. The CDR3 coding sequence is TGTGCCTGGGGGACAGGCTTCTCTGGAAACACCATATATTTT. This gives the protein CAWGTGFSGNTIYF.

The V call is TRBV28, the J call TRBJ1-1; TRBD1 matches at 7 bases. The germline V gene encodes CDR1 MDHEN and CDR2 SYDVKM. Trimming removed 5 bases from V and 5 bases from J; junction bases left unmatched: 11. This CDR3 region has 15 residues. The CDR3 loop is CASSPIPDRRTEAFF. Written as DNA, the CDR3 is TGTGCCAGCAGTCCGATTCCGGACAGGAGAACTGAAGCTTTCTTT.

The chain joins TRBV6-9 to TRBJ2-2; no clear D. From germline, CDR1 is MNHGY and CDR2 SVAAGI. The V and J ends lost 1 base and 6 bases respectively, with 3 bases between them. The CDR3 consists of 12 residues. CDR3 protein: CASSYFAGELFF. The CDR3 bases are TGTGCCAGCAGTTATTTCGCCGGGGAGCTGTTTTTT.

The J gene is TRBJ2-5, the V gene TRBV18; D not certain. The CDR3 totals 14 residues. CDR1 KGHSH and CDR2 LQKENI come from the germline V gene. V was clipped by 0 bases and J by 1 base, with 6 bases between them. The CDR3, as DNA: TGTGCCAGCTCACCACCGGTAGCCCAAGAGACCCAGTACTTC. It encodes CASSPPVAQETQYF.

This sequence joins TRBV14 and TRBJ2-7; TRBD1 agrees at 11 bases. The CDR3 spans 16 residues. Germline CDR1 is SGHDN and CDR2 is FVKESK. V was pared by 4 bases and J by 2 bases, with 7 bases of the junction left unmatched. DNA for the CDR3: TGTGCCAGCAGCCCGAACCCGGGACAGGGGGCCTACGAGCAGTACTTC. Translation: CASSPNPGQGAYEQYF. Together with reference TRBV14 and TRBJ2-7, the CDR3 gives the full variable domain: EAGVTQFPSHSVIEKGQTVTLRCDPISGHDNLYWYRRVMGKEIKFLLHFVKESKQDESGMPNNRFLAERTGGTYSTLKVQPAELEDSGVYFCASSPNPGQGAYEQYFGPGTRLTVT.

The CDR3 DNA is TGTGCCAGTAGTATTCGGACGGGAGGGCCGAGCACCGGGGAGCTGTTTTTT. Translation gives CASSIRTGGPSTGELFF. This rearrangement joins TRBV19 to TRBJ2-2, with 8 bases matching TRBD2. In germline, CDR1 is LNHDA, CDR2 SQIVND (reference sequence). Losses at the gene ends were 3 bases for V and 4 bases for J; bases not matched to a gene: 10. The CDR3 has 17 residues.

The V gene is TRBV4-3, the J gene TRBJ1-5; weak D call: TRBD1 (5 bases). The germline V and J ends were trimmed by 1 base and 4 bases, with 14 bases remaining between them. The CDR3 has 16 amino acids. CDR1 and CDR2 (germline): LGHNA, YSLEER. The CDR3 region has the DNA TGCGCCAGCAGCCAAGGTCGGGGGGAACAGAATCAGCCCCAGCATTTT. Its protein is CASSQGRGEQNQPQHF.

The V and J genes are TRBV3-1 (or the pseudogene TRBV3-2) and TRBJ1-2; TRBD1 matches at 10 bases. Germline-derived CDR1 and CDR2 are LGHDT and YNNKEL (reference sequence). J lost 7 bases, V lost 1 base, and 3 bases had no gene match. The CDR3 has 14 amino acids. The CDR3 DNA reads TGTGCCAGCAGCCAAGGACAGGGGGCTTCTGGCTACACCTTC. Its translation: CASSQGQGASGYTF.

The chain couples TRBV28 to TRBJ1-2; TRBD1 might be the D (6 bases). The CDR3 runs 13 residues. Trimming left V 6 bases short and J 4 bases short, with 12 bases between. Per the germline V gene, CDR1 is MDHEN and CDR2 is SYDVKM. The CDR3 DNA reads as TGTGCCAGCAGCCCAGGGGAGCGCTATGGCTACACCTTC. Its protein is CASSPGERYGYTF.

On this clone: The sample carries other DNA sequences with the same CDR3. The CDR3 DNA reads TGTGCCACCAGCAGAGATCGGGGGGGTTCCTACGAGCAGTACTTC. It is translated as CATSRDRGGSYEQYF. This chain uses TRBV15 with TRBJ2-7; 8 nucleotides line up with TRBD2. The ends lost 0 bases at V and 1 base at J; junction bases unmatched: 2. CDR1 is LNHNV, CDR2 YYDKDF, per germline (reference sequence). This CDR3 comprises 15 residues.

V gene TRBV6-1 combines with J gene TRBJ1-6, with D possibly matching TRBD1 (6 bases). V lost 2 bases, J lost 11 bases, and 13 bases lay in between. The CDR3 is made up of 14 amino acids. Germline-derived CDR1 and CDR2 are MNHNS and SASEGT. The CDR3 DNA follows: TGTGCCAGCAGTGAATTGGGCAGGGGACCACCCCTCCACTTT. It codes for CASSELGRGPPLHF.

This clone was counted between two and nine times. The DNA of the CDR3 is TGCGCCAGCAGCCAGGCCAGAAGCTCCTACGAGCAGTACTTC. Encoded protein: CASSQARSSYEQYF. The genes are TRBV4-1 and TRBJ2-7; no clear D. The CDR3 length is 14 residues. V was shortened by 3 bases and J by 0 bases, with 9 bases between the two germline ends. Germline V gene data show CDR1 as MGHRA and CDR2 as YSYEKL.

The chain joins TRBV28 to TRBJ1-1; 9 bases line up with TRBD1. In germline, CDR1 is MDHEN, CDR2 SYDVKM. This CDR3 spans 15 amino acids. J gave up 4 bases and V 5 bases, and 8 bases lay outside the gene matches. CDR3 amino acids: CASSPGDRASTEAFF. CDR3 sequence (DNA): TGTGCCAGCAGTCCGGGGGACAGGGCGAGCACTGAAGCTTTCTTT. Looking up the rest from reference TRBV28 and TRBJ1-1 gives the full variable domain: DVKVTQSSRYLVKRTGEKVFLECVQDMDHENMFWYRQDPGLGLRLIYFSYDVKMKEKGDIPEGYSVSREKKERFSLILESASTNQTSMYLCASSPGDRASTEAFFGQGTRLTVV.